Listed below are T cell receptor beta chains from one sample, sequenced in a study of shared clonotypes between healthy human individuals. TCRdb's table, derived via immunoSEQ multiplex PCR, lists solely in-frame clones and lacks some. The data contain some 1 million clones, about 80% of them singletons. Sequencing was performed on memory CD4+ T cells sorted from blood. The receptors shown here come from a man between 18 and 29 years old in good health. The CDR3 runs from the conserved cysteine through the conserved F or W. The order of the fields is CDR3 length, V gene, D gene, J gene, clone size, CDR3 protein, CDR3 DNA. D genes are given only for firm matches. Clone size is not always given. Where it is, it says once, few, many or a class for expanded clones.

len: 20
v_gene: TRBV21-1
d_gene: .
j_gene: TRBJ2-3
abundance: .
CDR3aa: CASNKTLGLAEASLTDTQYF
CDR3nt: TGTGCCAGCAACAAAACCCTCGGACTAGCGGAGGCCTCCCTCACAGATACGCAGTATTTT

len: 16
v_gene: TRBV5-6
d_gene: TRBD1
j_gene: TRBJ2-2
abundance: .
CDR3aa: CASSSRQGSRAGELFF
CDR3nt: TGTGCCAGCAGCTCCCGACAGGGGTCGCGGGCCGGGGAGCTGTTTTTT

len: 15
v_gene: TRBV5-1
d_gene: .
j_gene: TRBJ2-2
abundance: .
CDR3aa: CASSLFIANTGELFF
CDR3nt: TGCGCCAGCAGCTTATTTATCGCGAACACCGGGGAGCTGTTTTTT

len: 16
v_gene: TRBV7-8
d_gene: TRBD1
j_gene: TRBJ1-3
abundance: .
CDR3aa: CASSLIGDRVGNTIYF
CDR3nt: TGTGCCAGCAGCTTAATAGGGGACAGGGTAGGAAACACCATATATTTT

len: 16
v_gene: TRBV15
d_gene: .
j_gene: TRBJ1-4
abundance: .
CDR3aa: CATSRDRLGDGEKLFF
CDR3nt: TGTGCCACCAGCAGAGATAGGTTAGGAGATGGGGAAAAACTGTTTTTT

len: 11
v_gene: TRBV10-3
d_gene: TRBD2
j_gene: TRBJ2-7
abundance: .
CDR3aa: CAIRRGGEQYF
CDR3nt: TGTGCCATCCGGCGGGGGGGCGAGCAGTACTTC

len: 16
v_gene: TRBV7-2
d_gene: .
j_gene: TRBJ1-1
abundance: .
CDR3aa: CASSLLWVPQGAEAFF
CDR3nt: TGTGCCAGCAGCTTGTTGTGGGTGCCGCAGGGAGCGGAAGCTTTCTTT

len: 15
v_gene: TRBV5-8
d_gene: TRBD2
j_gene: TRBJ2-1
abundance: .
CDR3aa: CASSRLSGSVDEQFF
CDR3nt: TGTGCCAGCAGCCGGCTGAGCGGGAGTGTCGATGAGCAGTTCTTC

len: 14
v_gene: TRBV10-3
d_gene: .
j_gene: TRBJ1-1
abundance: .
CDR3aa: CATGTPGPNTEAFF
CDR3nt: TGTGCCACTGGGACCCCCGGTCCCAACACTGAAGCTTTCTTT

len: 16
v_gene: TRBV9
d_gene: .
j_gene: TRBJ1-6
abundance: .
CDR3aa: CASSPDGSSYNSPLHF
CDR3nt: TGTGCCAGCAGCCCAGACGGCAGCTCCTATAATTCACCCCTCCACTTT

len: 14
v_gene: TRBV18
d_gene: TRBD1
j_gene: TRBJ1-2
abundance: few
CDR3aa: CASSSGQGTYGYTF
CDR3nt: TGTGCCAGCTCATCCGGACAGGGTACTTATGGCTACACCTTC

len: 14
v_gene: TRBV19
d_gene: TRBD1
j_gene: TRBJ1-6
abundance: few
CDR3aa: CASSTTGQDSPLHF
CDR3nt: TGTGCCAGTAGTACCACGGGACAGGATTCACCCCTCCACTTT

len: 14
v_gene: TRBV6-1
d_gene: TRBD1
j_gene: TRBJ2-7
abundance: .
CDR3aa: CASSFGTGDYEQYF
CDR3nt: TGTGCCAGCAGCTTCGGGACAGGGGACTACGAGCAGTACTTC

len: 15
v_gene: TRBV6-5
d_gene: .
j_gene: TRBJ1-1
abundance: .
CDR3aa: CASSSIGAGNTEAFF
CDR3nt: TGTGCCAGCAGTTCCATTGGGGCGGGGAACACTGAAGCTTTCTTT

len: 17
v_gene: TRBV5-1
d_gene: TRBD2
j_gene: TRBJ2-1
abundance: .
CDR3aa: CASSSGVAGGPWNEQFF
CDR3nt: TGCGCCAGCAGTTCGGGTGTAGCGGGAGGGCCCTGGAATGAGCAGTTCTTC

len: 15
v_gene: TRBV5-6
d_gene: TRBD1
j_gene: TRBJ2-5
abundance: .
CDR3aa: CASSLDRGYQETQYF
CDR3nt: TGTGCCAGCAGCTTGGACAGGGGGTACCAAGAGACCCAGTACTTC

len: 13
v_gene: TRBV19
d_gene: .
j_gene: TRBJ2-3
abundance: .
CDR3aa: CASSIAYTDTQYF
CDR3nt: TGTGCCAGTAGTATAGCCTACACAGATACGCAGTATTTT

len: 17
v_gene: TRBV5-1
d_gene: TRBD1
j_gene: TRBJ2-1
abundance: .
CDR3aa: CASSPGLQGSIFNEQFF
CDR3nt: TGCGCCAGCAGCCCCGGTCTACAGGGGTCGATTTTCAATGAGCAGTTCTTC

len: 17
v_gene: TRBV7-6
d_gene: TRBD1
j_gene: TRBJ2-3
abundance: .
CDR3aa: CASRKDRGRTPTDTQYF
CDR3nt: TGTGCCAGCAGAAAGGACAGGGGGCGGACGCCCACAGATACGCAGTATTTT

len: 13
v_gene: TRBV6-1
d_gene: TRBD1
j_gene: TRBJ1-1
abundance: .
CDR3aa: CASSPQGSTEAFF
CDR3nt: TGTGCCAGCAGCCCACAGGGGAGCACTGAAGCTTTCTTT

len: 15
v_gene: TRBV6-1
d_gene: TRBD2
j_gene: TRBJ2-1
abundance: .
CDR3aa: CASSVSGGSYNEQFF
CDR3nt: TGTGCCAGCAGTGTTAGCGGGGGCTCCTACAATGAGCAGTTCTTC

len: 14
v_gene: TRBV7-8
d_gene: .
j_gene: TRBJ2-6
abundance: .
CDR3aa: CASSFSSGANVLTF
CDR3nt: TGTGCCAGCAGCTTCAGCTCTGGGGCCAACGTCCTGACTTTC